The 21 T cell receptor beta chains below were found in one sample sequenced in a study of CD8 T cells in Susac syndrome. Random hexamers primed reverse transcription of about 0.5 to 1 ug RNA. TCRdb passed the immunoSEQ multiplex PCR reads through MiXCR, listing each CDR3 protein once. The data contain almost 450,000 distinct CDR3 sequences, 85% to 90% of them singletons. The specimen was CD8+ T cells from PBMCs. All receptors derive from a human donor with multiple sclerosis.

V usage is TRBV11-2 and J usage is TRBJ2-1; D unclear. V was cut by 0 bases and J by 9 bases, with 15 bases left in between. The CDR3 is 15 amino acids. Germline V CDR1 and CDR2: SGHAT, FQNNGV. This CDR3 is CASSLEGYGLSEQFF. CDR3 DNA: TGTGCCAGCAGCTTAGAAGGGTACGGTCTGAGTGAGCAGTTCTTC.

The chain links TRBV29-1 to TRBJ2-1, with D maybe TRBD1 (6 bases). V was clipped by 3 bases and J by 6 bases, with 12 bases between them. CDR1 SQVTM and CDR2 ANQGSEA come from the germline V gene. The CDR3 runs 13 residues. Here the CDR3 DNA reads TGCAGCGTTGAGGATCTGGACAGCAATGAGCAGTTCTTC. Its translation: CSVEDLDSNEQFF.

The V gene is TRBV28, the J gene TRBJ2-7; possible D gene TRBD2, 6 bases. CDR3 length: 16 residues. V shed 5 bases and J shed 6 bases, with 23 bases lying between them. Germline V lookup: CDR1 MDHEN, CDR2 SYDVKM. CDR3 in DNA: TGTGCCAGCAGTCTAAACCGGGACCCAAGGGGAGGCGAGCAGTACTTC. Its translation is CASSLNRDPRGGEQYF.

The table lists this clonotype with a count of one. J is TRBJ2-2 and V is TRBV12-3 or TRBV12-4; D tentatively reads TRBD1 or TRBD2 (5 bases each). V lost 3 bases and J 4 bases, leaving 12 bases between the germline ends. CDR3 length equals 15 residues. For the CDR3, the DNA is TGTGCCAGCAGTTTTGAGGGGCTCGGCACCGGGGAGCTGTTTTTT. Translated: CASSFEGLGTGELFF.

This chain links TRBV7-6 with TRBJ1-5; unclear D gene. The germline gives CDR1 SGHVS, CDR2 FNYEAQ. V dropped 2 bases and J dropped 0 bases, with 8 bases sitting between them. The CDR3 has 15 residues. CDR3 in DNA: TGTGCCAGCAGCTTAACGGATAATAGCAATCAGCCCCAGCATTTT. Encoded protein: CASSLTDNSNQPQHF.

The rearrangement links TRBV29-1 to TRBJ1-2, with 7 positions matching TRBD1. Germline lookup yields CDR1 SQVTM and CDR2 ANQGSEA. The trim removed 3 bases at V and 8 bases at J, leaving 6 bases unmatched. The CDR3 totals 12 residues. The chain's CDR3 is CSVDPGGIGYTF. The CDR3 DNA sequence: TGCAGCGTTGACCCAGGGGGGATCGGCTACACCTTC.

This clonotype was detected only a few times. The chain carries TRBV7-9 and TRBJ2-7; TRBD1 agrees at 9 bases. V was clipped by 5 bases and J by 4 bases; unmatched bases: 6. The CDR3 has 14 residues. CDR1 is SEHNR, CDR2 FQNEAQ, per germline (reference sequence). In DNA, the CDR3 is TGTGCCAGCAGCGACCGGGACAGGGCGTACGAGCAGTACTTC. This encodes CASSDRDRAYEQYF.

V usage is TRBV4-1 and J usage is TRBJ1-5; D is undetermined. Trimming shortened V by 4 bases and J by 4 bases, and 20 bases separated the two germline ends. The CDR3 is made up of 17 amino acids. CDR1 is MGHRA, CDR2 YSYEKL, per germline. For the CDR3, the DNA is TGCGCCAGCAGCCCACTCCCGACGTCGACTGGGAATCAGCCCCAGCATTTT. As protein: CASSPLPTSTGNQPQHF.

V and J are TRBV6-1 and TRBJ1-1; no firm D call. V lost 6 bases and J lost 1, with 15 bases in between. This CDR3 comprises 15 residues. CDR1 and CDR2 from the germline V gene are MNHNS and SASEGT. For the CDR3, the DNA is TGTGCCAGCAGGGACTATCGGGTCGGGAACACTGAAGCTTTCTTT. It specifies CASRDYRVGNTEAFF.

The chain is built from TRBV5-6 and TRBJ2-5; possible D gene TRBD2, 6 bases. This CDR3 contains 14 residues. Germline CDR1 and CDR2: SGHDT and YYEEEE. V lost 4 bases and J 1 base, leaving 11 bases between the germline ends. The CDR3 region is CASSGRDGQETQYF. Here the CDR3 DNA reads TGTGCCAGCAGCGGGCGGGACGGCCAAGAGACCCAGTACTTC.

The rearrangement joins TRBV7-9 to TRBJ2-3; the D is unclear. The V gene lost 1 base and the J gene lost 4 bases, with 9 bases spanning the gap. The V gene's germline CDR1 is SEHNR and CDR2 FQNEAQ (reference sequence). The CDR3 totals 14 residues. The DNA of the CDR3 is TGTGCCAGCAGCTTAGAGGTGTCCGCAGATACGCAGTATTTT. Translating it yields CASSLEVSADTQYF.

The gene calls are TRBV5-1 and TRBJ2-7; D is perhaps TRBD2 (6 bases). The CDR3 is 13 amino acids. CDR1 and CDR2 (germline): SGHRS, YFSETQ. V lost 7 bases, J lost 0 bases, and 11 bases lay in between. CDR3 region: CASGEASSYEQYF. CDR3 coding DNA: TGCGCCAGCGGGGAGGCCAGCTCCTACGAGCAGTACTTC.

The chain carries TRBV6-5 and TRBJ2-1; no reliable D call. The CDR3 length is 13 residues. Looked up from germline, CDR1 is MNHEY and CDR2 is SVGAGI. Trimming cost V 6 bases and J 7 bases, with 13 bases left between them. The CDR3 loop is CASSTNWGNEQFF. CDR3 bases: TGTGCCAGCAGCACAAATTGGGGAAATGAGCAGTTCTTC.

This chain links TRBV27 with TRBJ2-1, with 7 bases matching TRBD1. The CDR3 length is 15 residues. Unmatched junction bases numbered 7, after V lost 2 bases and J lost 6 bases. The germline V gene encodes CDR1 MNHEY and CDR2 SMNVEV (reference sequence). The CDR3 nucleotides read TGTGCCAGCAGTTTAAGAGGGGGCATTGGCAATGAGCAGTTCTTC. Translated: CASSLRGGIGNEQFF.

The chain employs TRBV12-3 or TRBV12-4 and TRBJ1-2; 11 bases align to TRBD1. The CDR3 runs 14 residues. J gave up 3 bases and V 6 bases, and 3 bases lay outside the gene matches. The CDR3 loop is CASSGTGGDYGYTF. CDR3 sequence (DNA): TGTGCCAGCAGCGGGACAGGGGGAGACTATGGCTACACCTTC.

The table lists this clonotype with a few counts. This chain connects TRBV27 to TRBJ1-2, with D possibly TRBD1 on 5 matching bases. The CDR3 totals 12 residues. V lost 3 bases and J lost 6, with 8 bases in between. CDR1 and CDR2 (germline): MNHEY, SMNVEV (reference sequence). CDR3 protein: CASSLPGDGYTF. DNA for the CDR3: TGTGCCAGCAGTTTGCCGGGGGATGGCTACACCTTC.

The chain couples TRBV6-6 to TRBJ1-1; D may be TRBD1 (5 bases). Germline lookup yields CDR1 MNHNY and CDR2 SVGAGI (reference sequence). V was shortened by 2 bases and J by 2 bases, with 9 bases between the two germline ends. The CDR3 is made up of 14 amino acids. The CDR3 DNA is TGTGCCAGCAGTTACGCGGGGCCAAACACTGAAGCTTTCTTT. Translated, it gives CASSYAGPNTEAFF.

This chain joins TRBV4-1 and TRBJ2-5; possibly TRBD1 or TRBD2 for D (5 bases each). This CDR3 has 17 residues. Trimming cost V 1 base and J 0 bases, with 15 bases left between them. Germline V gene sequence: CDR1 MGHRA, CDR2 YSYEKL. DNA for the CDR3: TGCGCCAGCAGCCAAGCTGTGAGGGGTGGGTACCAAGAGACCCAGTACTTC. It specifies CASSQAVRGGYQETQYF.

This clonotype occurred a few times. The chain links TRBV7-7 to TRBJ2-5, with 11 bases identical to TRBD1. After removal of 2 bases from V and 4 bases from J, the junction contained 6 bases not matched to a gene. Germline CDR1 reads SSHAT; CDR2 reads FNYEAQ (reference sequence). The CDR3 totals 16 residues. The CDR3 DNA sequence: TGTGCCAGCAGCTTATCCGGACAGGGGGCGCGAGAGACCCAGTACTTC. As protein: CASSLSGQGARETQYF.

The V gene is TRBV11-2, the J gene TRBJ2-1; D is possibly TRBD2 (5 bases). Germline V CDR1 and CDR2: SGHAT, FQNNGV. The CDR3 contains 14 residues. Trimming took 4 bases from V and 7 from J, leaving 14 bases between them. CDR3 amino acids: CASSSFGVGNEQFF. CDR3 bases: TGTGCCAGCAGCTCCTTCGGGGTCGGGAATGAGCAGTTCTTC.

The CDR3: CATQAGSGEQYF. The CDR3 DNA sequence: TGTGCCACCCAGGCGGGGAGCGGCGAGCAGTACTTC. This chain links TRBV6-2 or TRBV6-3 with TRBJ2-7, with TRBD2 as a possible D gene (6 bases). V was cut by 10 bases and J by 6 bases, with 16 bases left in between. Germline assignment: CDR1 MNHEY and CDR2 SVGEGT. CDR3 size: 12 residues.